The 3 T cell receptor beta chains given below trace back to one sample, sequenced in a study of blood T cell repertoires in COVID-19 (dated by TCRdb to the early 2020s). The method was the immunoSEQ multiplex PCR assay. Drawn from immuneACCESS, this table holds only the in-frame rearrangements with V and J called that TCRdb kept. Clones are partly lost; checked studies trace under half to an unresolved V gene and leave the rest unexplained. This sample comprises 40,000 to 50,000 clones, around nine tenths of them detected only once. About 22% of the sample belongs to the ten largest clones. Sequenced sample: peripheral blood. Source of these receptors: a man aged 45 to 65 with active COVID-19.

The chain's CDR3 is CASSVGWPGGRETQYF. CDR3 coding DNA: TGTGCCAGCAGCGTAGGGTGGCCAGGGGGTAGAGAGACCCAGTACTTC. The V and J genes are TRBV9 and TRBJ2-5; TRBD1 matches at 7 bases. Germline V CDR1 and CDR2: SGDLS, YYNGEE. The ends lost 0 bases at V and 4 bases at J; junction bases unmatched: 9. The CDR3 has 16 residues.

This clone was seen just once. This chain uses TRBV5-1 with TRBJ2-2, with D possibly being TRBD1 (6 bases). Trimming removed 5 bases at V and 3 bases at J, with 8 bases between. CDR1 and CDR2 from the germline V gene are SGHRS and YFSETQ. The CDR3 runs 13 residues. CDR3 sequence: CASRQGYTGELFF. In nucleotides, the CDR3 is TGCGCCAGCAGGCAGGGGTACACCGGGGAGCTGTTTTTT.

The CDR3: CASSLAGGEETQYF. The CDR3 DNA reads as TGTGCCAGCAGCTTGGCCGGGGGGGAAGAGACCCAGTACTTC. This sequence joins TRBV5-4 and TRBJ2-5; TRBD2 agrees at 8 bases. Germline assignment: CDR1 SGHNT and CDR2 YYREEE (reference sequence). Unmatched junction bases numbered 1, after V lost 0 bases and J lost 3 bases. CDR3 length equals 14 residues.